This T cell receptor beta chain was sequenced during a study of T cells after yellow fever vaccination. Study-wide findings and caveats: Subsequent booster samples again held most clones from primary vaccination (approximately 95% CD4, over 80% CD8).

As to this clonotype: Its target is not known.

V was pared by 2 bases and J by 2 bases, with 13 bases between. Per the germline V gene, CDR1 is MNHNS and CDR2 is SASEGT. CDR3 size: 16 residues. A 5'RACE template-switching step, the method used to make TCR cDNA, added a universal primer site and UMIs. TCRdb ran MiXCR on the 5' RACE reads and lists one entry per CDR3 protein. This table holds about 130,000 distinct CDR3 sequences, 8.9% found once. The chain recombines TRBV6-1 with TRBJ1-5; D gene ambiguous. Specimen: CD8+ T cells sorted from PBMCs, collected on the day of the yellow fever booster vaccination. This clonotype originated in a young man who received the YFV17D yellow fever vaccine. CDR3 coding DNA: TGTGCCAGCAGTGAAATAGTGGGGAGAGGCAATCAGCCCCAGCATTTT. Its translation: CASSEIVGRGNQPQHF.